These 17 T cell receptor beta chains were sequenced from one sample in a study of T cells in Graves' hyperthyroidism and ophthalmopathy. Authors of the study amplified TCR beta CDR3 regions from RNA transcripts. The primer set for the first-round RT-PCR of the TCR CDR3 was HTBI. MiXCR was run by TCRdb on the multiplex PCR reads, yielding one entry per CDR3 protein. The top ten hold over 3.5% of the sample, which has around 620,000 distinct CDR3 sequences, about a sixth seen once. Sequenced: blood. These receptors were taken from a woman in her twenties or thirties with Graves' hyperthyroidism.

This clonotype was picked up many times. CDR3 nucleotides: TGTGCCAGCAGTGAATGGTCGACTGAAGCTTTCTTT. Translated, it gives CASSEWSTEAFF. V usage is TRBV2 and J usage is TRBJ1-1; no firm D call. Germline V gene data show CDR1 as SNHLY and CDR2 as FYNNEI. CDR3 length: 12 amino acids. V was clipped by 2 bases and J by 5 bases, with 6 bases between them.

The chain uses TRBV6-5 and TRBJ1-5; 11 bases are a match to TRBD1. Germline CDR1 and CDR2: MNHEY and SVGAGI. The CDR3 is 19 residues long. The trim removed 2 bases at V and 6 bases at J, leaving 15 bases unmatched. DNA of the CDR3: TGTGCCAGCAGTTACCTCATCGACCGGACAGGGGGCGTCACTCAGCCCCAGCATTTT. It encodes CASSYLIDRTGGVTQPQHF.

In this sample, this clonotype turned up many times. V usage is TRBV28 and J usage is TRBJ1-2; D uncertain. In germline, CDR1 is MDHEN, CDR2 SYDVKM. The germline V and J ends were trimmed by 5 bases and 3 bases, with 13 bases remaining between them. CDR3 size: 14 residues. The CDR3 DNA reads TGTGCCAGCAGTCCACGGAGGGTAGACTATGGCTACACCTTC. As protein: CASSPRRVDYGYTF.

This clonotype showed up many times. This chain links TRBV18 with TRBJ1-2; D is unresolved. Trimming pared 6 bases from V and 8 bases from J, leaving 13 bases between. The CDR3 loop spans 12 amino acids. The V gene's germline CDR1 is KGHSH and CDR2 LQKENI. The CDR3 spells CASSDGTAGYTF. DNA of the CDR3: TGTGCCAGCTCGGACGGCACGGCAGGCTACACCTTC.

This clonotype showed up many times. The rearrangement links TRBV18 to TRBJ1-1, with D uncertain. The CDR3 consists of 14 residues. Germline CDR1 KGHSH, CDR2 LQKENI. The V end lost 2 bases, the J end lost 1 base, and 8 bases lay between the germline ends. This chain's CDR3 is CASSPEVRNTEAFF. The CDR3 DNA follows: TGTGCCAGCTCACCAGAGGTCAGGAACACTGAAGCTTTCTTT.

This clonotype was detected many times. The chain is built from TRBV9 and TRBJ2-1; 7 bases match TRBD2. This CDR3 has 16 residues. Germline CDR1 SGDLS, CDR2 YYNGEE. V lost 4 bases, J lost 0 bases, and 7 bases stayed unmatched. This chain's CDR3 is CASSPPGGSSYNEQFF. CDR3 nucleotides: TGTGCCAGCAGCCCTCCCGGGGGGTCCTCCTACAATGAGCAGTTCTTC.

This clonotype was counted many times. V is TRBV28 and J is TRBJ1-5; a weak D match, TRBD1 (5 bases). The CDR3 has 15 residues. Trimming removed 2 bases at V and 2 bases at J, with 10 bases between. CDR1 and CDR2 from the germline V gene are MDHEN and SYDVKM. This CDR3 is CASSLPGSRNQPQHF. CDR3 nucleotides: TGTGCCAGCAGTTTACCAGGGTCTCGCAATCAGCCCCAGCATTTT.

This clonotype appeared many times. The chain couples TRBV6-1 to TRBJ1-6; TRBD1 agrees at 8 bases. The CDR3 has 17 amino acids. Germline V CDR1 and CDR2: MNHNS, SASEGT. Germline trimming cut 6 bases from V and 7 bases from J; bases unmatched to any gene: 14. DNA for the CDR3: TGTGCCAGCAGCGAATGGGACCCGGGACAGGTGAATTCACCCCTCCACTTT. Its translation is CASSEWDPGQVNSPLHF.

This clonotype was seen many times. This rearrangement joins TRBV5-1 to TRBJ2-1; TRBD1 matches 8 bases. Trimming removed 5 bases from V and 7 bases from J; junction bases left unmatched: 8. The CDR3 is 14 residues long. CDR1 is SGHRS, CDR2 YFSETQ, per germline. CDR3 amino acids: CASRLAGGLNEQFF. CDR3 nucleotide sequence: TGCGCCAGCAGACTGGCAGGGGGCCTAAATGAGCAGTTCTTC. The whole variable domain, remainder taken from reference TRBV5-1 and TRBJ2-1, is KAGVTQTPRYLIKTRGQQVTLSCSPISGHRSVSWYQQTPGQGLQFLFEYFSETQRNKGNFPGRFSGRQFSNSRSEMNVSTLELGDSALYLCASRLAGGLNEQFFGPGTRLTVL.

The chain carries TRBV6-5 and TRBJ2-5, with 10 bases identical to TRBD2. The CDR3 loop spans 16 amino acids. V lost 2 bases to trimming and J lost 6 bases; unmatched junction nucleotides: 9. From germline, CDR1 is MNHEY and CDR2 SVGAGI. The CDR3 reads CASSYRLAGGGKTQYF. CDR3 DNA: TGTGCCAGCAGTTACCGATTAGCGGGAGGAGGAAAGACCCAGTACTTC.

This clonotype has only a few counts. This rearrangement joins TRBV28 to TRBJ2-1; D assignment may be TRBD1 or TRBD2 (5 bases each). CDR3 length: 18 amino acids. The germline V and J ends were trimmed by 3 bases and 0 bases, with 18 bases remaining between them. Per the germline V gene, CDR1 is MDHEN and CDR2 is SYDVKM. The DNA for the CDR3 is TGTGCCAGCAGTTTGACAGTTGGACGGGGTAGCTCCTACAATGAGCAGTTCTTC. It specifies CASSLTVGRGSSYNEQFF.

This clonotype was detected ten times or more. The chain couples TRBV28 to TRBJ1-1; D gene unclear. The CDR3 totals 12 residues. Germline V CDR1 and CDR2: MDHEN, SYDVKM. Trimming cost V 7 bases and J 5 bases, with 11 bases left between them. CDR3 protein: CASTPSGTEAFF. The CDR3 DNA follows: TGTGCCAGCACCCCTAGTGGGACTGAAGCTTTCTTT.

This chain links TRBV9 with TRBJ1-3; TRBD1 agrees at 7 bases. The germline V gene has CDR1 SGDLS and CDR2 YYNGEE. With 3 bases clipped from V and 2 bases from J, the junction kept 8 bases outside the gene matches. This CDR3 region has 16 residues. CDR3 loop: CASSAVDRPPGNTIYF. As DNA, the CDR3 is TGTGCCAGCAGCGCCGTGGACAGGCCACCTGGAAACACCATATATTTT.

This clonotype was seen ten or more times. The V and J genes are TRBV7-9 and TRBJ2-5; D possibly uses TRBD1 or TRBD2 (5 bases each). In germline, CDR1 is SEHNR, CDR2 FQNEAQ (reference sequence). CDR3 size: 15 residues. Between the trimmed V and J ends, which lost 0 bases and 1 base, there was a span of 9 bases. For the CDR3, the DNA is TGTGCCAGCAGCTTAGCCGGGACGCTCCAAGAGACCCAGTACTTC. Translated: CASSLAGTLQETQYF. The variable domain in full, with the rest retrieved from reference TRBV7-9 and TRBJ2-5, is DTGVSQNPRHKITKRGQNVTFRCDPISEHNRLYWYRQTLGQGPEFLTYFQNEAQLEKSRLLSDRFSAERPKGSFSTLEIQRTEQGDSAMYLCASSLAGTLQETQYFGPGTRLLVL.

V gene TRBV5-1 combines with J gene TRBJ2-4; D is perhaps TRBD2 (5 bases). V lost 2 bases and J 1 base, leaving 22 bases between the germline ends. The CDR3 covers 19 residues. CDR1 SGHRS and CDR2 YFSETQ come from the germline V gene. CDR3 in DNA: TGCGCCAGCAGCTTAGATCCGGGGTCGGATATCGGGGCCAAAAACATTCAGTACTTC. This codes for CASSLDPGSDIGAKNIQYF.

At least ten counts were recorded for this clonotype. V and J are TRBV18 and TRBJ1-4; D not certain. This CDR3 is 14 amino acids long. The V end was cut by 0 bases, the J end by 7 bases, with 9 bases between. The germline gives CDR1 KGHSH, CDR2 LQKENI. The CDR3, as DNA: TGTGCCAGCTCACCACCGGGCAGGAGTGAAAAACTGTTTTTT. As protein: CASSPPGRSEKLFF.

This clonotype was counted many times. The chain has TRBV5-8 and TRBJ1-4, with D hard to call. V was clipped by 0 bases and J by 8 bases, with 8 bases between them. Per germline, CDR1 SGHTS and CDR2 YDEGEE. The CDR3 covers 13 residues. This CDR3 is CASSLGLGEKLFF. The CDR3 DNA sequence: TGTGCCAGCAGCTTGGGCCTAGGGGAAAAACTGTTTTTT.